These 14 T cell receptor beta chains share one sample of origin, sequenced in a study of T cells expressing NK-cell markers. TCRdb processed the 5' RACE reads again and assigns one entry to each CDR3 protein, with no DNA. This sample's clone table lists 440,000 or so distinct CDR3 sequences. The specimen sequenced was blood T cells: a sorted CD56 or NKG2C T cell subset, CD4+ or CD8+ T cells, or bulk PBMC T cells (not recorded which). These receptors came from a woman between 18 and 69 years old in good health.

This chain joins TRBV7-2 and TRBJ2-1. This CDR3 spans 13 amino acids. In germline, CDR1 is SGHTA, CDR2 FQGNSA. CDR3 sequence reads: CASSFLTYNEQFF.

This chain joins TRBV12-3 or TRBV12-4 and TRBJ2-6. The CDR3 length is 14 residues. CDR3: CASSLGVRANVLTF.

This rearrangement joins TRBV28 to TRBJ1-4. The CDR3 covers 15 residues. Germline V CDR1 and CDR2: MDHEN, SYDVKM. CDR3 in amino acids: CASSSSGGTNEKLFF.

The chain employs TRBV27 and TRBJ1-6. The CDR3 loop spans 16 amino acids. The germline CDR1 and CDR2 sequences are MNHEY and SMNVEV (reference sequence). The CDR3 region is CASAGTAAYYNSPLHF.

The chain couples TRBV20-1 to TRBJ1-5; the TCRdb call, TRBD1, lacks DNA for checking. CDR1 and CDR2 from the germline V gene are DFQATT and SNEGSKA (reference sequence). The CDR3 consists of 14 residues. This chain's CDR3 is CSAREGTVGQPQHF.

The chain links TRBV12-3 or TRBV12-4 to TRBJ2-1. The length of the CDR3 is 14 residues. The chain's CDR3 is CASSPREFINEQFF.

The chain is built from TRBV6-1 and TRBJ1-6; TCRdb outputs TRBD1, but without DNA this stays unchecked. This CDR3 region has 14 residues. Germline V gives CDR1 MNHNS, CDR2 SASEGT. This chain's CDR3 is CASSGTADNSPLHF.

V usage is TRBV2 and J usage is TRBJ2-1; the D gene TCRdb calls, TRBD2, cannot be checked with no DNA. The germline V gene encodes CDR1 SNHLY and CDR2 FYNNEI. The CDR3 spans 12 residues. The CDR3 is CASGGGGYEQFF.

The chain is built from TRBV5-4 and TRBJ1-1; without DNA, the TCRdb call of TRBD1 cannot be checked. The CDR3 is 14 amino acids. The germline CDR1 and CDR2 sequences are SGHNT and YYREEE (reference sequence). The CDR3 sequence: CASSLRGGRTEAFF.

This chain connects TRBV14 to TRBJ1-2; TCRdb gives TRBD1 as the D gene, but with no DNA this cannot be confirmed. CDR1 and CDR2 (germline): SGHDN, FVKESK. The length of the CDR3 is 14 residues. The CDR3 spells CASSQLRGGEGYTF.

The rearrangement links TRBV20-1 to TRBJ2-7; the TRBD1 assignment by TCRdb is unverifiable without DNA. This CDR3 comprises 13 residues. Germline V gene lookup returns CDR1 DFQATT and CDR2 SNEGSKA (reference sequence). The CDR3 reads CSAGGSSHYEQYF.

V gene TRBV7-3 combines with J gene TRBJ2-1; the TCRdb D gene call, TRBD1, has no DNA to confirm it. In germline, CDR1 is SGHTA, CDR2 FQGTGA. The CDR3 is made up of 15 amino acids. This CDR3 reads CASSPRQGRPNEQFF. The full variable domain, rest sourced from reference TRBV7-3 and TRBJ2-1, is GAGVSQTPSNKVTEKGKYVELRCDPISGHTALYWYRQSLGQGPEFLIYFQGTGAADDSGLPNDRFFAVRPEGSVSTLKIQRTERGDSAVYLCASSPRQGRPNEQFFGPGTRLTVL.

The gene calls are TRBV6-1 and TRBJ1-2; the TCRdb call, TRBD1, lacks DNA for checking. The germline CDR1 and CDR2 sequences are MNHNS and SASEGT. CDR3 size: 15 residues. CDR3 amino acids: CASRPGTGGFYGYTF.

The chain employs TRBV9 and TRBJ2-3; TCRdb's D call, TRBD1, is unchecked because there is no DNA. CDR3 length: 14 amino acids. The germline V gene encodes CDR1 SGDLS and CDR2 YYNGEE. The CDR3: CASSPPPGANTQYF.